These 8 T cell receptor beta chains were sequenced from one sample in a study of blood T cell repertoires in COVID-19. The data were produced by immunoSEQ multiplex PCR, yet TCRdb's version contains in-frame clones alone and is incomplete. The profile covers about 210,000 clones, with around 80% appearing a single time and approximately 12% taken by the ten largest. Material for sequencing was peripheral blood. These receptors came from a woman in her thirties or forties with acute or convalescent COVID-19.

J is TRBJ2-3 and V is TRBV29-1, with D possibly being TRBD2 (7 bases). Trimming took off 1 base at V and 6 bases at J, with 17 bases between the two ends. The CDR3 has 15 residues. The germline V gene has CDR1 SQVTM and CDR2 ANQGSEA. The CDR3 DNA is TGCAGCGTTGAAGGTACAAGGGGGGGATTGGATACGCAGTATTTT. Its protein product is CSVEGTRGGLDTQYF.

This rearrangement joins TRBV4-2 to TRBJ2-2; tentatively, D is TRBD1 (6 bases). Trimming removed 0 bases at V and 7 bases at J, with 12 bases between. The CDR3 contains 15 residues. Germline CDR1 reads LGHNA; CDR2 reads YNFKEQ. The CDR3 reads CASSQEQGDLGELFF. The CDR3 nucleotides are TGTGCCAGCAGCCAAGAACAGGGAGACCTCGGGGAGCTGTTTTTT.

The J gene is TRBJ2-1, the V gene TRBV12-3 or TRBV12-4; D may be TRBD2 (6 bases). Trimming removed 8 bases from V and 9 bases from J, with 17 bases in between. CDR3 length: 13 residues. CDR3 region: CASGDRRGGEQFF. CDR3 coding DNA: TGTGCCAGCGGCGACCGGCGGGGTGGTGAGCAGTTCTTC.

The chain links TRBV2 to TRBJ1-2; 9 positions agree with TRBD1. This CDR3 is built from 15 residues. CDR1 is SNHLY, CDR2 FYNNEI, per germline. With V trimmed by 2 bases and J by 1 base, 2 bases remained unmatched. The CDR3 loop reads CASSEWTGVNYGYTF. CDR3 nucleotide sequence: TGTGCCAGCAGTGAATGGACAGGGGTTAACTATGGCTACACCTTC.

The rearrangement uses TRBV2 and TRBJ2-1, with 10 bases that match TRBD1. V trimming: 7 bases; J trimming: 9 bases; junction bases outside the gene matches: 6. Germline CDR1 is SNHLY and CDR2 is FYNNEI. The length of the CDR3 is 13 residues. DNA for the CDR3: TGTGCCAGCATCCGGACAGGGGGGAGTGAGCAGTTCTTC. Translation gives CASIRTGGSEQFF.

J is TRBJ2-7 and V is TRBV5-1, with D hard to call. The germline V gene has CDR1 SGHRS and CDR2 YFSETQ. V dropped 4 bases and J dropped 5 bases, with 7 bases sitting between them. The CDR3 totals 11 residues. The CDR3 loop is CASSDYNEQYF. DNA of the CDR3: TGCGCCAGCAGCGATTACAACGAGCAGTACTTC.

The chain joins TRBV7-2 to TRBJ2-1; D perhaps matches TRBD2 (7 bases). Trimming took off 4 bases at V and 6 bases at J, with 16 bases between the two ends. This CDR3 spans 15 amino acids. Germline V CDR1 and CDR2: SGHTA, FQGNSA. The CDR3 sequence is CASSWGGEVFNEQFF. CDR3 DNA sequence: TGTGCCAGCAGCTGGGGGGGCGAAGTTTTCAATGAGCAGTTCTTC.

This chain uses TRBV7-6 with TRBJ2-1; D might be TRBD2 (5 bases). With 5 bases removed from V and 7 bases from J, the gap between germline ends came to 27 bases. This CDR3 spans 18 amino acids. Germline CDR1 is SGHVS and CDR2 is FNYEAQ. The CDR3 nucleotides are TGTGCCAGCAGCCCCCCCAAAACAGCGGCATTCTTAGGGAATGAGCAGTTCTTC. It translates to CASSPPKTAAFLGNEQFF.